One and the same sample provided the 25 T cell receptor beta chains below, sequenced in a study of blood T cell repertoires in COVID-19. Profiled with immunoSEQ multiplex PCR; TCRdb holds only in-frame clones, not every one. This repertoire shows some 200,000 clones, roughly 79% found once; its top ten account for about 6.9%. Sequenced: peripheral blood. All receptors derive from a human donor with acute or convalescent COVID-19. The donor label of this sample is uncertain.

This clone turned up a few times. The CDR3 protein is CASSLGQGNNSPLHF. The CDR3 DNA follows: TGTGCCAGCAGTTTGGGTCAGGGTAATAATTCACCCCTCCACTTT. The V and J genes are TRBV27 and TRBJ1-6, with D possibly TRBD1 on 5 matching bases. Between the trimmed V and J ends, which lost 3 bases and 5 bases, there was a span of 11 bases. Germline V gives CDR1 MNHEY, CDR2 SMNVEV (reference sequence). The CDR3 spans 15 residues.

This chain connects TRBV20-1 to TRBJ2-5; 7 bases line up with TRBD1. Germline CDR1 and CDR2: DFQATT and SNEGSKA (reference sequence). Trimming at V came to 3 bases and at J to 2 bases, leaving 9 bases not matched to a gene. The CDR3 length is 15 residues. CDR3 coding DNA: TGCAGTGCTAGTCCAACGGACAGGCCGCAAGAGACCCAGTACTTC. Protein: CSASPTDRPQETQYF.

The chain combines TRBV4-1 with TRBJ1-5; a possible D gene is TRBD1 (6 bases). The CDR3 has 15 amino acids. V lost 4 bases and J lost 3, with 13 bases in between. Germline CDR1 reads MGHRA; CDR2 reads YSYEKL. Here the CDR3 reads CASSRQQGLNQPQHF. CDR3 sequence (DNA): TGCGCCAGCAGCCGTCAGCAGGGGCTCAATCAGCCCCAGCATTTT.

The chain links TRBV18 to TRBJ1-5; TRBD1 agrees at 10 bases. The CDR3 loop spans 15 amino acids. CDR1 and CDR2 from the germline V gene are KGHSH and LQKENI. Losses at the gene ends were 6 bases for V and 7 bases for J; bases not matched to a gene: 9. The CDR3 region has the DNA TGTGCCAGCTCGCGTACCGGGACAGGGGACCAGCCCCAGCATTTT. Translating gives CASSRTGTGDQPQHF. Full variable domain (outside the CDR3, taken from reference TRBV18 and TRBJ1-5): NAGVMQNPRHLVRRRGQEARLRCSPMKGHSHVYWYRQLPEEGLKFMVYLQKENIIDESGMPKERFSAEFPKEGPSILRIQQVVRGDSAAYFCASSRTGTGDQPQHFGDGTRLSIL.

The rearrangement links TRBV14 to TRBJ1-2; maybe TRBD1 (5 bases). The germline V and J ends were trimmed by 4 bases and 8 bases, with 17 bases remaining between them. The CDR3 spans 14 residues. Germline V CDR1 and CDR2: SGHDN, FVKESK. The CDR3 loop is CASSPAGVRGGYTF. In DNA, the CDR3 is TGTGCCAGCAGCCCAGCGGGGGTGAGGGGCGGCTACACCTTC.

This clone was detected only a few times. This rearrangement joins TRBV7-2 to TRBJ2-3, with D tentatively TRBD2 (5 bases). This CDR3 is built from 15 residues. Germline V gives CDR1 SGHTA, CDR2 FQGNSA. V lost 3 bases and J 0 bases, leaving 10 bases between the germline ends. CDR3 amino acids: CASSFRAASTDTQYF. In DNA, the CDR3 is TGTGCCAGCAGCTTCAGAGCGGCTAGCACAGATACGCAGTATTTT.

The rearrangement links TRBV6-5 to TRBJ2-6; 10 bases are a match to TRBD1. Unmatched junction bases numbered 4, after V lost 4 bases and J lost 4 bases. The V gene's germline CDR1 is MNHEY and CDR2 SVGAGI. The CDR3 is 16 residues long. DNA of the CDR3: TGTGCCAGCAGTTTGACAGGGGGCAGAGGGGCCAACGTCCTGACTTTC. Residues: CASSLTGGRGANVLTF.

This clone was seen only a few times. The chain recombines TRBV28 with TRBJ1-2, with 8 bases that match TRBD1. The CDR3 contains 13 residues. The V gene end was trimmed by 6 bases and the J gene end by 2 bases; junction bases not matched to a gene: 2. Germline CDR1 and CDR2: MDHEN and SYDVKM. In DNA form, the CDR3 reads TGTGCCAGCAGCCGGGACAGGAACTATGGCTACACCTTC. Residues: CASSRDRNYGYTF.

J is TRBJ1-1 and V is TRBV9; 8 bases map to TRBD1. This CDR3 is 16 amino acids long. CDR1 and CDR2 (germline): SGDLS, YYNGEE. The J segment lost 2 bases and the V segment lost 3 bases, leaving 9 bases of the junction unmatched. DNA of the CDR3: TGTGCCAGCAGCGGATACGTGACAGGGGCTAACACTGAAGCTTTCTTT. This encodes CASSGYVTGANTEAFF.

The rearrangement joins TRBV30 to TRBJ1-5; D unresolved. With 6 bases removed from V and 7 bases from J, the gap between germline ends came to 16 bases. The CDR3 has 13 residues. Germline V gives CDR1 GTSNPN, CDR2 SVGIG (reference sequence). CDR3 DNA: TGTGCCTGCCAGGCCAGGCGGGGACAGCCCCAGCATTTT. The encoded protein is CACQARRGQPQHF. The entire variable domain, with the rest obtained from reference TRBV30 and TRBJ1-5, is as follows: SQTIHQWPATLVQPVGSPLSLECTVEGTSNPNLYWYRQAAGRGLQLLFYSVGIGQISSEVPQNLSASRPQDRQFILSSKKLLLSDSGFYLCACQARRGQPQHFGDGTRLSIL.

This clone was counted a few times. This sequence joins TRBV27 and TRBJ2-7; TRBD2 is a possible D gene (6 bases). The germline CDR1 and CDR2 sequences are MNHEY and SMNVEV (reference sequence). V shed 2 bases and J shed 2 bases, with 13 bases lying between them. This CDR3 is built from 15 residues. The CDR3 DNA reads as TGTGCCAGCAGTTTAAAGACTGGCGGGGCCTACGAGCAGTACTTC. This translates into CASSLKTGGAYEQYF.

V usage is TRBV7-2 and J usage is TRBJ2-4; D is perhaps TRBD2 (5 bases). The germline V gene has CDR1 SGHTA and CDR2 FQGNSA. CDR3 length: 14 residues. The ends were cut back, 7 bases at V and 8 bases at J, with 18 bases in the middle. Here the CDR3 reads CASNRGHRADIQYF. Written as DNA, the CDR3 is TGTGCCAGCAATCGAGGGCATAGGGCCGACATTCAGTACTTC.

This clone came up a few times. One junction end disagrees with the germline gene, perhaps due to a read error. The gene calls are TRBV19 and TRBJ2-3; 9 bases agree with TRBD1. Looked up from germline, CDR1 is LNHDA and CDR2 is SQIVND (reference sequence). This CDR3 has 16 residues. CDR3 sequence: CASSRPDRGRTDTQYF. CDR3 DNA: TGTGCAAGTAGCCGCCCCGACAGGGGGAGAACAGATACGCAGTATTTT.

V gene TRBV7-6 combines with J gene TRBJ2-4; the match to TRBD1 covers 11 bases. The CDR3 is 14 residues long. Trimming at V came to 5 bases and at J to 9 bases, leaving 6 bases not matched to a gene. Germline-derived CDR1 and CDR2 are SGHVS and FNYEAQ. The CDR3, as DNA: TGTGCCAGCAGCGCCGGGACAGGGGGGGCCATTCAGTACTTC. Protein: CASSAGTGGAIQYF.

The V call is TRBV10-1, the J call TRBJ2-7; the D gene is possibly TRBD1 (5 bases). Trimming stripped 2 bases from V and 5 bases from J, with 13 bases between. CDR1 and CDR2 from the germline V gene are WNHNN and SYGVQD (reference sequence). The CDR3 loop spans 14 amino acids. The CDR3, as DNA: TGCGCCAGCAGTGAGACAGGCGTAGGGCACGAGCAGTACTTC. Encoded protein: CASSETGVGHEQYF.

The chain joins TRBV7-8 to TRBJ1-2, with TRBD1 matching over 9 bases. The V gene's germline CDR1 is SGHVS and CDR2 FQNEAQ. The CDR3 extends over 14 amino acids. The junction had 4 bases not matched to a gene; V was cut back by 1 base and J by 7 bases. The chain's CDR3 is CASSLVTGGGGYTF. CDR3 bases: TGTGCCAGCAGCTTAGTAACAGGGGGCGGTGGCTACACCTTC.

Concerning this clone: This same CDR3 is encoded by further DNA sequences in the sample. The chain carries TRBV29-1 and TRBJ2-7; no definite D call. The germline gives CDR1 SQVTM, CDR2 ANQGSEA. There are 12 residues in the CDR3. With 3 bases removed from V and 1 base from J, the gap between germline ends came to 7 bases. CDR3 sequence (DNA): TGCAGCGTTGACGGCGGTTCCTACGAGCAGTACTTC. It translates to CSVDGGSYEQYF.

The CDR3 bases are TGTGCCAGCAGCTTAGCCCTAGCGGCTAACAATGAGCAGTTCTTC. Protein product: CASSLALAANNEQFF. The rearrangement links TRBV7-2 to TRBJ2-1; TRBD2 matches 7 bases. Germline V lookup: CDR1 SGHTA, CDR2 FQGNSA. CDR3 length equals 15 residues. With 0 bases clipped from V and 5 bases from J, the junction kept 4 bases outside the gene matches. The variable domain in full, completed from reference TRBV7-2 and TRBJ2-1, reads GAGVSQSPSNKVTEKGKDVELRCDPISGHTALYWYRQSLGQGLEFLIYFQGNSAPDKSGLPSDRFSAERTGGSVSTLTIQRTQQEDSAVYLCASSLALAANNEQFFGPGTRLTVL.

The chain uses TRBV5-1 and TRBJ1-6, with no clear D. The germline V gene encodes CDR1 SGHRS and CDR2 YFSETQ. The germline V and J ends were trimmed by 0 bases and 0 bases, with 10 bases remaining between them. CDR3 length equals 17 residues. CDR3 amino acids: CASSLGDTSSYNSPLHF. The CDR3 nucleotides read TGCGCCAGCAGCTTGGGAGACACAAGCTCCTATAATTCACCCCTCCACTTT.

This sequence joins TRBV5-4 and TRBJ2-2, with 9 positions matching TRBD2. V trimming: 7 bases; J trimming: 6 bases; junction bases outside the gene matches: 13. This CDR3 is 16 amino acids long. CDR1 is SGHNT and CDR2 is YYREEE in the germline V gene (reference sequence). The DNA for the CDR3 is TGTGCCAGCCGGGGGGGCGGGACTAGCCACCCCGGGGAGCTGTTTTTT. Translating gives CASRGGGTSHPGELFF.

This clone turned up a few times. CDR3 in DNA: TGTGCCAGCAGTAGGAGTGGACAGATAAATTCACCCCTCCACTTT. Translation: CASSRSGQINSPLHF. This sequence joins TRBV27 and TRBJ1-6; D possibly corresponds to TRBD1 (6 bases). The length of the CDR3 is 15 residues. CDR1 MNHEY and CDR2 SMNVEV come from the germline V gene (reference sequence). V lost 5 bases, J lost 7 bases, and 15 bases lay in between.

V gene TRBV19 combines with J gene TRBJ1-1; TRBD1 might be the D (5 bases). V was cut by 4 bases and J by 3 bases, with 9 bases left in between. The length of the CDR3 is 13 residues. Per the germline V gene, CDR1 is LNHDA and CDR2 is SQIVND (reference sequence). The CDR3 coding sequence is TGTGCCAGTAGTACGCAGGGCGACACTGAAGCTTTCTTT. It yields the protein CASSTQGDTEAFF. Supplemented by reference TRBV19 and TRBJ1-1, the full variable domain reads DGGITQSPKYLFRKEGQNVTLSCEQNLNHDAMYWYRQDPGQGLRLIYYSQIVNDFQKGDIAEGYSVSREKKESFPLTVTSAQKNPTAFYLCASSTQGDTEAFFGQGTRLTVV.

This chain joins TRBV27 and TRBJ1-1; D unresolved. Germline V gene lookup returns CDR1 MNHEY and CDR2 SMNVEV (reference sequence). The CDR3 sequence is 12 residues long. Trimming shortened V by 6 bases and J by 11 bases, and 16 bases separated the two germline ends. CDR3 in DNA: TGTGCCAGCAGGACTGCGGGCTTGGAGGCTTTCTTT. Translated, it gives CASRTAGLEAFF.

The J gene is TRBJ2-1, the V gene TRBV14; D not certain. The CDR3 has 13 residues. V was trimmed by 1 base and J by 4 bases, leaving 5 bases between them. CDR1 and CDR2 (germline): SGHDN, FVKESK. Here the CDR3 DNA reads TGTGCCAGCAGCCAAGCACGGTACAATGAGCAGTTCTTC. Translated, it gives CASSQARYNEQFF.

This rearrangement joins TRBV7-5 to TRBJ1-5; TRBD1, the table's D call, lacks a check against the DNA. TRBV7-5 is a pseudogene segment. CDR3 length equals 16 residues. The CDR3 DNA reads TGTGTCAGAAGCTTACTGGGACAGAATAGCAATCAGCCCCAGCATTTT. It translates to CVRSLLGQNSNQPQHF.